A single sample is the source of the 27 T cell receptor beta chains below, sequenced in a study of blood T cell repertoires in COVID-19. Profiled with immunoSEQ multiplex PCR; TCRdb holds only in-frame clones, not every one. The top ten hold around 0.77% of the sample, which has over 100,000 clones, approximately 80% seen once. Input material: peripheral blood. These receptors were taken from a woman in her sixties or seventies with acute or convalescent COVID-19.

The rearrangement uses TRBV4-1 and TRBJ2-7, with 8 bases lining up with TRBD2. V gave up 1 base and J gave up 2 bases; unmatched junction bases: 13. This CDR3 spans 18 amino acids. Germline loops: CDR1 MGHRA, CDR2 YSYEKL. The CDR3 here is CASSQVSHLAGLAYEQYF. The CDR3 DNA follows: TGCGCCAGCAGCCAAGTCTCTCACCTAGCGGGCCTTGCCTACGAGCAGTACTTC.

The chain recombines TRBV6-5 with TRBJ2-1; 10 bases are a match to TRBD2. CDR1 and CDR2 from the germline V gene are MNHEY and SVGAGI. V dropped 6 bases and J dropped 7; count of bases not matched to a gene: 3. The CDR3 extends over 13 amino acids. The CDR3 DNA reads TGTGCCAGCAGGCTAGCGGGGGAGAATGAGCAGTTCTTC. Residues: CASRLAGENEQFF.

The chain uses TRBV6-5 and TRBJ1-2, with D uncertain. Trimming took 7 bases from V and 6 from J, leaving 15 bases between them. Looked up from germline, CDR1 is MNHEY and CDR2 is SVGAGI. There are 13 residues in the CDR3. CDR3: CASTTRAQDGYTF. The CDR3 bases are TGTGCCAGCACCACGCGAGCCCAGGATGGCTACACCTTC.

CDR3 sequence: CASSDLQGARNRNYGYTF. CDR3 DNA sequence: TGTGCCAGCAGCGACTTACAGGGGGCGCGGAATCGCAACTATGGCTACACCTTC. The chain employs TRBV5-4 and TRBJ1-2, with 9 bases fitting TRBD1. V trimming: 4 bases; J trimming: 2 bases; junction bases outside the gene matches: 15. Per the germline V gene, CDR1 is SGHNT and CDR2 is YYREEE (reference sequence). This CDR3 has 18 amino acids.

CDR3 nucleotides: TGTGCCAGCAGCTTCTATAGCGGGAGAGAGACCCAGTACTTC. It is translated as CASSFYSGRETQYF. J is TRBJ2-5 and V is TRBV11-2, with 9 bases that match TRBD2. The CDR3 length is 14 residues. V shed 3 bases, J shed 4 bases, and the junction held 3 bases outside the gene matches. CDR1 is SGHAT, CDR2 FQNNGV, per germline.

The V and J genes are TRBV12-5 and TRBJ2-3; weak D call: TRBD2 (5 bases). The CDR3 has 13 residues. In germline, CDR1 is LGHNT, CDR2 FRNRAP. Trimming took off 3 bases at V and 2 bases at J, with 6 bases between the two ends. CDR3 residues: CASGLGLTDTQYF. The CDR3 nucleotides are TGTGCTAGTGGTTTAGGACTCACAGATACGCAGTATTTT.

This chain joins TRBV7-8 and TRBJ1-2; D perhaps matches TRBD1 (6 bases). The germline CDR1 and CDR2 sequences are SGHVS and FQNEAQ. The ends were cut back, 2 bases at V and 1 base at J, with 14 bases in the middle. The CDR3 covers 16 residues. The CDR3 nucleotides read TGTGCCAGCAGCTTACGGGGAGGGGGGAGTAACTATGGCTACACCTTC. This sequence encodes CASSLRGGGSNYGYTF.

This chain uses TRBV5-6 with TRBJ2-3, with 9 bases aligning to TRBD1. From germline, CDR1 is SGHDT and CDR2 YYEEEE. Losses at the gene ends were 4 bases for V and 6 bases for J; bases not matched to a gene: 9. The CDR3 has 15 residues. The DNA of the CDR3 is TGTGCCAGCAGCCTCGACAGGGGGTCCAGGGATACGCAGTATTTT. Its translation: CASSLDRGSRDTQYF.

This clone came up once. This sequence joins TRBV6-6 and TRBJ1-6, with D possibly TRBD1 on 5 matching bases. CDR1 MNHNY and CDR2 SVGAGI come from the germline V gene (reference sequence). The CDR3 is 15 amino acids. V dropped 2 bases and J dropped 8 bases, with 13 bases sitting between them. CDR3 sequence (DNA): TGTGCCAGCAGTTACAAAGGGGAACAATATTCACCCCTCCACTTT. It specifies CASSYKGEQYSPLHF.

This clone was observed a few times. The chain employs TRBV6-5 and TRBJ2-1; no clear D gene. V was pared by 0 bases and J by 7 bases, with 4 bases between. Germline values: CDR1 MNHEY, CDR2 SVGAGI. The CDR3 contains 12 residues. The CDR3 loop is CASSYSRNEQFF. CDR3 coding DNA: TGTGCCAGCAGTTACTCGCGGAATGAGCAGTTCTTC.

This chain uses TRBV11-2 with TRBJ2-1; 9 nucleotides agree with TRBD2. CDR1 is SGHAT, CDR2 FQNNGV, per germline. This CDR3 region has 15 residues. V dropped 2 bases and J dropped 4; count of bases not matched to a gene: 3. CDR3 sequence reads: CASSLLAGGYNEQFF. The CDR3 DNA sequence: TGTGCCAGCAGCTTATTGGCGGGAGGGTACAATGAGCAGTTCTTC. The full variable domain, rest sourced from reference TRBV11-2 and TRBJ2-1, is EAGVAQSPRYKIIEKRQSVAFWCNPISGHATLYWYQQILGQGPKLLIQFQNNGVVDDSQLPKDRFSAERLKGVDSTLKIQPAKLEDSAVYLCASSLLAGGYNEQFFGPGTRLTVL.

The chain links TRBV19 to TRBJ1-3; D not resolved. The germline gives CDR1 LNHDA, CDR2 SQIVND (reference sequence). Trimming removed 4 bases from V and 4 bases from J, with 5 bases in between. The CDR3 length is 12 residues. CDR3 sequence: CASSTRGNTIYF. CDR3 sequence (DNA): TGTGCCAGTAGTACACGGGGAAACACCATATATTTT.

This chain uses TRBV27 with TRBJ2-1; 16 bases are shared with TRBD2. Germline trimming cut 7 bases from V and 7 bases from J; bases unmatched to any gene: 1. The CDR3 loop spans 14 amino acids. Germline V gene lookup returns CDR1 MNHEY and CDR2 SMNVEV (reference sequence). CDR3 nucleotide sequence: TGTGCCAGCACGGGACTAGCGGGAGGGAATGAGCAGTTCTTC. Translated: CASTGLAGGNEQFF.

The rearrangement joins TRBV3-1 (or the pseudogene TRBV3-2) to TRBJ2-2; 16 bases are a match to TRBD2. CDR1 is LGHDT, CDR2 YNNKEL, per germline (reference sequence). The CDR3 consists of 16 residues. With 4 bases clipped from V and 7 bases from J, the junction kept 3 bases outside the gene matches. Written as DNA, the CDR3 is TGTGCCAGCAGCCCGGGACTAGCGGGAGGGGACGGGGAGCTGTTTTTT. Translation: CASSPGLAGGDGELFF.

For this clone: The sample has other DNA sequences that encode this CDR3 too. The chain links TRBV9 to TRBJ2-2; 7 nucleotides line up with TRBD1. Germline V gene lookup returns CDR1 SGDLS and CDR2 YYNGEE. V lost 4 bases and J lost 2; bases outside the gene matches: 5. The CDR3 length is 15 residues. CDR3 loop: CASSPRDSNTGELFF. CDR3 sequence (DNA): TGTGCCAGCAGCCCGAGGGACAGTAACACCGGGGAGCTGTTTTTT.

The rearrangement uses TRBV1 and TRBJ2-2; the table's D call TRBD2 went unverified against the DNA. TRBV1 is tagged as a pseudogene. The CDR3 totals 18 residues. The DNA for the CDR3 is TGCACCAGCAGCCAAGACCGACTAGTGGGCACGAACACCGGGGAGCTGTTTTTT. Protein sequence: CTSSQDRLVGTNTGELFF.

This rearrangement joins TRBV9 to TRBJ2-3; D gene unclear. The CDR3 consists of 12 residues. Germline V gene data show CDR1 as SGDLS and CDR2 as YYNGEE. The germline V and J ends were trimmed by 4 bases and 6 bases, with 9 bases remaining between them. CDR3 in DNA: TGTGCCAGCAGCCCCCGAGAGGATACGCAGTATTTT. As protein: CASSPREDTQYF.

This chain uses TRBV19 with TRBJ2-7, with 8 bases matching TRBD2. CDR1 and CDR2 (germline): LNHDA, SQIVND (reference sequence). This CDR3 is 17 amino acids long. The trim removed 1 base at V and 0 bases at J, leaving 8 bases unmatched. Here the CDR3 reads CASSIVKTSDYSYEQYF. The CDR3, as DNA: TGTGCCAGTAGTATAGTTAAGACTAGCGACTACTCCTACGAGCAGTACTTC.

This sequence joins TRBV4-1 and TRBJ2-5, with 10 bases lining up with TRBD2. The length of the CDR3 is 14 residues. The germline V gene has CDR1 MGHRA and CDR2 YSYEKL. Unmatched junction bases numbered 1, after V lost 3 bases and J lost 3 bases. CDR3 sequence (DNA): TGCGCCAGCAGCCACGGGACTAGCGAAGAGACCCAGTACTTC. It codes for CASSHGTSEETQYF.

The chain combines TRBV29-1 with TRBJ2-1, with D tentatively TRBD1 (6 bases). This CDR3 is 13 amino acids long. V was shortened by 3 bases and J by 5 bases, with 11 bases between the two germline ends. Germline CDR1 and CDR2: SQVTM and ANQGSEA. DNA of the CDR3: TGCAGCGTTGATCGGGACACAAACAATGAGCAGTTCTTC. It yields the protein CSVDRDTNNEQFF.

CDR3 region: CASSLGREDTQYF. CDR3 sequence (DNA): TGCGCCAGCAGCTTGGGGAGGGAAGATACGCAGTATTTT. V usage is TRBV5-1 and J usage is TRBJ2-3; D might be TRBD2 (6 bases). The CDR3 has 13 residues. Trimming shortened V by 0 bases and J by 5 bases, and 7 bases separated the two germline ends. Germline V gene lookup returns CDR1 SGHRS and CDR2 YFSETQ.

The rearrangement links TRBV5-1 to TRBJ2-3; TRBD2 is a possible D gene (6 bases). The V gene's germline CDR1 is SGHRS and CDR2 YFSETQ. Trimming removed 0 bases from V and 5 bases from J, with 19 bases in between. CDR3 length: 17 residues. This CDR3 reads CASSLDGTPGGLDTQYF. In DNA, the CDR3 is TGCGCCAGCAGCTTGGATGGGACTCCTGGGGGACTAGATACGCAGTATTTT.

This chain uses TRBV5-1 with TRBJ1-2; weak D call: TRBD1 (5 bases). The germline gives CDR1 SGHRS, CDR2 YFSETQ. The CDR3 contains 14 residues. The ends were cut back, 1 base at V and 4 bases at J, with 11 bases in the middle. The CDR3, as DNA: TGCGCCAGCAGCTTGAGGCAGGGCGCCTATGGCTACACCTTC. Its translation is CASSLRQGAYGYTF.

The rearrangement joins TRBV9 to TRBJ2-3; 12 bases fit TRBD2. Germline lookup yields CDR1 SGDLS and CDR2 YYNGEE. The CDR3 covers 20 residues. V trimming: 0 bases; J trimming: 1 base; junction bases outside the gene matches: 12. The CDR3 loop is CASSVGPGQRTSGGTDTQYF. The DNA for the CDR3 is TGTGCCAGCAGCGTAGGGCCGGGACAACGGACTAGCGGGGGCACAGATACGCAGTATTTT.

The chain has TRBV9 and TRBJ1-3; TRBD1 agrees at 9 bases. From germline, CDR1 is SGDLS and CDR2 YYNGEE. The length of the CDR3 is 16 residues. The V gene end was trimmed by 0 bases and the J gene end by 4 bases; junction bases not matched to a gene: 5. CDR3 sequence (DNA): TGTGCCAGCAGCGTAGAACAGGGGGCAAGAGGAAACACCATATATTTT. Protein product: CASSVEQGARGNTIYF.

The CDR3 loop is CASSLRQRSYEQYF. CDR3 DNA sequence: TGTGCCAGCAGCTTAAGACAGCGATCCTACGAGCAGTACTTC. This sequence joins TRBV13 and TRBJ2-7, with a weak D call TRBD1 (5 bases). Germline values: CDR1 PRHDT, CDR2 FYEKMQ (reference sequence). Deletions cut 2 bases from V and 1 base from J, with 9 bases between. The CDR3 spans 14 residues.

This clone was observed a single time. The rearrangement uses TRBV15 and TRBJ2-3, with a tentative D call TRBD2 (6 bases). Germline-derived CDR1 and CDR2 are LNHNV and YYDKDF (reference sequence). The V and J ends lost 3 bases and 0 bases respectively, with 16 bases between them. The length of the CDR3 is 17 residues. The CDR3 is CATSRSPSGPSTDTQYF. CDR3 nucleotide sequence: TGTGCCACCAGCAGGTCCCCCAGCGGGCCGAGCACAGATACGCAGTATTTT.